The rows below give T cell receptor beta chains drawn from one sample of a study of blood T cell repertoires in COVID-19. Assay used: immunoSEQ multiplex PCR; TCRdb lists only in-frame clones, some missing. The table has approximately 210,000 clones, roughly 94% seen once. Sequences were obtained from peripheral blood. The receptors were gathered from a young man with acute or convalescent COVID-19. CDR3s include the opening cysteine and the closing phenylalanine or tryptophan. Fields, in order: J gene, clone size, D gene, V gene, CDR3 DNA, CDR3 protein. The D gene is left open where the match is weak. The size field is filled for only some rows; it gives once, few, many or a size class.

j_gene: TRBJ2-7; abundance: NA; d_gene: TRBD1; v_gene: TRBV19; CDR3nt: TGTGCCAGTACCTCGGGACAGTCCTACGAGCAGTACTTC; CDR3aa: CASTSGQSYEQYF
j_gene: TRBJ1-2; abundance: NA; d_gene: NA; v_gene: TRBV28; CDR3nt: TGTGCCAGCAGTTTGCGTTATGGCTACACCTTC; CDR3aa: CASSLRYGYTF
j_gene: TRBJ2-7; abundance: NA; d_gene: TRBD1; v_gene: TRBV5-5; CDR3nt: TGTGCCAGCAGTACCGGGACAGTCTTCTACGAGCAGTACTTC; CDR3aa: CASSTGTVFYEQYF
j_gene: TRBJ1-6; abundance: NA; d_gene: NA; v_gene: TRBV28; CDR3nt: TGTGCCACCCACCCCCCAGGGTCACCCCTCCACTTT; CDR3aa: CATHPPGSPLHF
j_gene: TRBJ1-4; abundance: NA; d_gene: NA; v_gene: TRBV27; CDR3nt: TGTGCCAGCACTGGACGGGTGTCCTCCTTCGGGAGTGAAAAACTGTTTTTT; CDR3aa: CASTGRVSSFGSEKLFF
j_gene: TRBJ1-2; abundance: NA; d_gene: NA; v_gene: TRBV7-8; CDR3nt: TGTGCCAGCAGCTTAGCGCCGGTGGTTGAGATCTATGGCTACACCTTC; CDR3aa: CASSLAPVVEIYGYTF
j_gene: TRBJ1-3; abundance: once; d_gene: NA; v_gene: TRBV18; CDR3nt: TGTGCCAGCTCACCATTCAGGTCTGGAAACACCATATATTTT; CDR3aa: CASSPFRSGNTIYF
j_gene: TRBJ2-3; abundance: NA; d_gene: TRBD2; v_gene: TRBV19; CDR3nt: TGTGCCAGTAGACCGGGGGTGGGGAGGGCCTCAGATACGCAGTATTTT; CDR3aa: CASRPGVGRASDTQYF
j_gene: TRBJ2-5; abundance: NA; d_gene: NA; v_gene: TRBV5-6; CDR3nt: TGTGCCAGCAGCTTGGAAATTAAGGGAGTCCAAGAGACCCAGTACTTC; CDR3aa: CASSLEIKGVQETQYF
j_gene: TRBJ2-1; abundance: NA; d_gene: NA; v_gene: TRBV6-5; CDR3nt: TGTGCCAGCTCCTCGGGGACACCCGATGAGCAGTTCTTC; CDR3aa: CASSSGTPDEQFF
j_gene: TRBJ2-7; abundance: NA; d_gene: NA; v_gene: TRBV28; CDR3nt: TGTGCCAGCAGTTCTGGTAGCGCCTACGTCTACGAGCAGTACTTC; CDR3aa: CASSSGSAYVYEQYF
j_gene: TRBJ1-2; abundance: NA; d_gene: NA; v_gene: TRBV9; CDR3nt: TGTGCCAGCAGCGCTTACAGGGACCTCCCCTATGGCTACACCTTC; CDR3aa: CASSAYRDLPYGYTF
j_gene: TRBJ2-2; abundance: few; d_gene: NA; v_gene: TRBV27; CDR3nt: TGTGCCAGCAAAGGACAGTCTACCGGGGAGCTGTTTTTT; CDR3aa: CASKGQSTGELFF
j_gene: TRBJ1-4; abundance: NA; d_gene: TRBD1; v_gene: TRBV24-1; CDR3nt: TGTGCCACCAGTGATTTCGGGACAGGGGGACGCGAAAAACTGTTTTTT; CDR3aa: CATSDFGTGGREKLFF
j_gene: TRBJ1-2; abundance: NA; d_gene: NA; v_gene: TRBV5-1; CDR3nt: TGCGCCAGCAGTCAAACTACAGGGTCTCGGTCTGGAGACACCTTC; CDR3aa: CASSQTTGSRSGDTF
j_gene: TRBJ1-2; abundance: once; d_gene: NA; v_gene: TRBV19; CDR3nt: TGTGCCAGTAGCCCTTCAGGCGGGAGGGGTAACTATGGCTACACCTTC; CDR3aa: CASSPSGGRGNYGYTF
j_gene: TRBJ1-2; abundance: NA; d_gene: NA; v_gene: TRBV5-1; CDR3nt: TGCGCCAGCAGCTTATCGCAGGTTGGCTACACCTTC; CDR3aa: CASSLSQVGYTF
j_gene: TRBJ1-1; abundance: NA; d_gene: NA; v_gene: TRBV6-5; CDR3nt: TGTGCCAGCACAATTAGTCAGGGAACTGAAGCTTTCTTT; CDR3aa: CASTISQGTEAFF
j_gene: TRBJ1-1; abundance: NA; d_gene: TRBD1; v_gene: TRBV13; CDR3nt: TGTGCCAGCAGCCGTTACAGGGGTAGGTCGGAAGCTTTCTTT; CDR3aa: CASSRYRGRSEAFF
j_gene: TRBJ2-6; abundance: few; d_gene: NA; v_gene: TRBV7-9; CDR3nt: TGTGCCAGCAGCTCGGGACAATCTGGGGCCAACGTCCTGACTTTC; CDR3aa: CASSSGQSGANVLTF
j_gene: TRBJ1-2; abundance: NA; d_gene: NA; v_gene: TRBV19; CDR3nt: TGTGCCAGTAGTATCGACAGGAACTATGGCTACACCTTC; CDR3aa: CASSIDRNYGYTF
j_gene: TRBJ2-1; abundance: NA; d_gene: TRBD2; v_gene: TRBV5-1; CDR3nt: TGCGCCAGCAGCTTTGCGGGAGCGAGCAATGAGCAGTTCTTC; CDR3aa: CASSFAGASNEQFF
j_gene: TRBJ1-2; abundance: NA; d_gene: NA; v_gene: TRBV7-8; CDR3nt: TGTGCCAGCAGCTTAGCGCGCGGCTTGATCCTCTATGGCTACACCTTC; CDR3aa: CASSLARGLILYGYTF
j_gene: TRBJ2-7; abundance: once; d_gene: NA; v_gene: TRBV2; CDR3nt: TGTGCCAGCGGACGGGGGGCCATCTACGAGCAGTACTTC; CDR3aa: CASGRGAIYEQYF
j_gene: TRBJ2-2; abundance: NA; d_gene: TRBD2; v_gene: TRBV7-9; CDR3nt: TGTGCCAGCAGCCTCGGGATAAAAGCGGGACCAAACACCGGGGAGCTGTTTTTT; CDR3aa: CASSLGIKAGPNTGELFF
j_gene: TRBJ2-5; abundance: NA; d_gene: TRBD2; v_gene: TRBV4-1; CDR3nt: TGCGCCAGCAGCCAAGAGCGGACTAGCGGAGGTGGAGAGACCCAGTACTTC; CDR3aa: CASSQERTSGGGETQYF
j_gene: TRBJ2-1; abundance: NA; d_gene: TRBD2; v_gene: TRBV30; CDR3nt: TGTGCCTGGGTGACTAGCGGGAATGAGCAGTTCTTC; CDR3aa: CAWVTSGNEQFF